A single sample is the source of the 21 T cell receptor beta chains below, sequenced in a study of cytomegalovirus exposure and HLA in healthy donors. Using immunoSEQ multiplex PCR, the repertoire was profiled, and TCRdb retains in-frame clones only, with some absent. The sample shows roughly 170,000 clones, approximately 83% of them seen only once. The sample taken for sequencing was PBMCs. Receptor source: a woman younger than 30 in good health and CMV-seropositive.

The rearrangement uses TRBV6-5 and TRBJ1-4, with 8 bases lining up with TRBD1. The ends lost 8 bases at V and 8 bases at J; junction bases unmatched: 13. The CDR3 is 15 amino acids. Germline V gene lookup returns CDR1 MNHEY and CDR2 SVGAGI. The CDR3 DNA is TGTGCCAGCGGCCAGGGGGCGCTTGGTGGGGAAAAACTGTTTTTT. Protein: CASGQGALGGEKLFF.

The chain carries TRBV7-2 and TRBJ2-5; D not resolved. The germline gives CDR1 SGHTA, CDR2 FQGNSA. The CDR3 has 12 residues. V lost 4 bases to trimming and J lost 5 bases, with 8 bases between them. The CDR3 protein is CASSSYSETQYF. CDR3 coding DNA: TGTGCCAGCAGCTCCTATTCTGAGACCCAGTACTTC.

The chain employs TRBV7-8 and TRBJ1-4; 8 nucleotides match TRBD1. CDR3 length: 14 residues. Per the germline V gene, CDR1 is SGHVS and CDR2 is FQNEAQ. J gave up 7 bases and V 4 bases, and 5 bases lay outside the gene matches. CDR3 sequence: CASSSQGASEKLFF. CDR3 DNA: TGTGCCAGCAGCTCCCAGGGGGCGAGTGAAAAACTGTTTTTT.

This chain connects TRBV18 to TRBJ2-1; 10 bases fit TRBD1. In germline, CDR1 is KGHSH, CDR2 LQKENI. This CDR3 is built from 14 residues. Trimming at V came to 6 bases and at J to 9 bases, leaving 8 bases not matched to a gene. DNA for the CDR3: TGTGCCAGCTCGGCGGGACAGGGGCCCGGTGAGCAGTTCTTC. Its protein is CASSAGQGPGEQFF. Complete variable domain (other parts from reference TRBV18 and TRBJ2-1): NAGVMQNPRHLVRRRGQEARLRCSPMKGHSHVYWYRQLPEEGLKFMVYLQKENIIDESGMPKERFSAEFPKEGPSILRIQQVVRGDSAAYFCASSAGQGPGEQFFGPGTRLTVL.

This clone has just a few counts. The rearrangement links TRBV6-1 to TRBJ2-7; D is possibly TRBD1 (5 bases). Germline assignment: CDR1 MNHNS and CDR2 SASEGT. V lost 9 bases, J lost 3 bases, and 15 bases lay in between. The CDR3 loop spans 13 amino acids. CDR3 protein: CASGREDLYEQYF. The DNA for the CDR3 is TGTGCCAGTGGCAGGGAAGACCTCTACGAGCAGTACTTC.

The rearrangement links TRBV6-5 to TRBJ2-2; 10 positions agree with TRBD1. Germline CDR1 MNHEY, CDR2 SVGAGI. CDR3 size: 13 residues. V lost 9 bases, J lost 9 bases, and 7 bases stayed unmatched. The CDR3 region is CASHETGGRELFF. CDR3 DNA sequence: TGTGCCAGTCACGAGACAGGGGGCCGGGAGCTGTTTTTT.

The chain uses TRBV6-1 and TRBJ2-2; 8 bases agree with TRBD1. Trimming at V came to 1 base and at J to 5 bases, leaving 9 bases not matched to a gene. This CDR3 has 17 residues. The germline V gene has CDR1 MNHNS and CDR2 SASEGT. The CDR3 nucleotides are TGTGCCAGCAGTGAAGTTTTTGGGACAGGACGAACCGGGGAGCTGTTTTTT. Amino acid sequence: CASSEVFGTGRTGELFF.

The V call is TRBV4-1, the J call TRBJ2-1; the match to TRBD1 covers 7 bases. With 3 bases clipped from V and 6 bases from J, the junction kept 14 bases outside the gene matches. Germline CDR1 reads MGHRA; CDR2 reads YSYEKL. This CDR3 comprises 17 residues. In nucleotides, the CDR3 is TGCGCCAGCAGCCACTCCCCCGAGGGGGCAAGGGCCAATGAGCAGTTCTTC. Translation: CASSHSPEGARANEQFF.

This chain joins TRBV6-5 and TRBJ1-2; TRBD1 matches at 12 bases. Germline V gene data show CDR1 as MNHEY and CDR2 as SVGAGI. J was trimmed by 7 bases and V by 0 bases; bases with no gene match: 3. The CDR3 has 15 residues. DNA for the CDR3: TGTGCCAGCAGTTACTCGAGGGGACAGGGGGCTGGCTACACCTTC. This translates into CASSYSRGQGAGYTF.

The CDR3 DNA reads as TGTGCCAGCAGCTTGGAGGGGATGACTGAAGCTTTCTTT. Its protein product is CASSLEGMTEAFF. The chain uses TRBV5-5 and TRBJ1-1, with D maybe TRBD1 (5 bases). The V end lost 0 bases, the J end lost 5 bases, and 8 bases lay between the germline ends. CDR1 SGHKS and CDR2 YYEKEE come from the germline V gene (reference sequence). The CDR3 sequence is 13 residues long.

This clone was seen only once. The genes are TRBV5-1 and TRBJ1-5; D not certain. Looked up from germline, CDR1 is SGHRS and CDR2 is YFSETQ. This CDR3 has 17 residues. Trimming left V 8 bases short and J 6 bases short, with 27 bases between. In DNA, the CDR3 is TGCGCCAGTCATCCCCCCCAAACGACATTTGAATTTCAGCCCCAGCATTTT. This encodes CASHPPQTTFEFQPQHF.

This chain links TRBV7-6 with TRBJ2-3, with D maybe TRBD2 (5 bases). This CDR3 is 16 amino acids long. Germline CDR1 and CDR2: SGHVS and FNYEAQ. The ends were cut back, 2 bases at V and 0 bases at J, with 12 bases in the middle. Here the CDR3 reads CASSLLDRGSTDTQYF. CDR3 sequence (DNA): TGTGCCAGCAGCTTACTGGACCGGGGAAGCACAGATACGCAGTATTTT.

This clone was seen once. The CDR3 DNA sequence: TGTGCCAGCAGTCCAGCCCCCTCGGGGGGGCACACCGGGGAGCTGTTTTTT. It yields the protein CASSPAPSGGHTGELFF. The chain has TRBV27 and TRBJ2-2; 8 bases line up with TRBD2. The CDR3 is 17 amino acids. V was pared by 5 bases and J by 3 bases, with 11 bases of the junction left unmatched. Germline CDR1 MNHEY, CDR2 SMNVEV (reference sequence).

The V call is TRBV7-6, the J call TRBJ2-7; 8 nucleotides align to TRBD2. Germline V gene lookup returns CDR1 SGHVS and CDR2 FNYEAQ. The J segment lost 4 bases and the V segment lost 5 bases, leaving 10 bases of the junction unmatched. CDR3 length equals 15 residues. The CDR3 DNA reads TGTGCCAGCAGCCGAGACTTAGCGGGGATATACGAGCAGTACTTC. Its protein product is CASSRDLAGIYEQYF.

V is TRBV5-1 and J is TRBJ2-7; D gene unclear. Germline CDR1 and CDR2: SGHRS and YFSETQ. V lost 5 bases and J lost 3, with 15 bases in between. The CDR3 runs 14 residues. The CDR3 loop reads CASSFDSQNYEQYF. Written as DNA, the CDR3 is TGCGCCAGCAGTTTCGACTCTCAGAACTACGAGCAGTACTTC.

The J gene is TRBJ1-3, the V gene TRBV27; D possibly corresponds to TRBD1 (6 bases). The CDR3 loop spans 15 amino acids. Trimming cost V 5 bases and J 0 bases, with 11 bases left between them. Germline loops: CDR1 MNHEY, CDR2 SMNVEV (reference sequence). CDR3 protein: CASSADSHSGNTIYF. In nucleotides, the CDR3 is TGTGCCAGCAGTGCGGACAGTCACTCTGGAAACACCATATATTTT.

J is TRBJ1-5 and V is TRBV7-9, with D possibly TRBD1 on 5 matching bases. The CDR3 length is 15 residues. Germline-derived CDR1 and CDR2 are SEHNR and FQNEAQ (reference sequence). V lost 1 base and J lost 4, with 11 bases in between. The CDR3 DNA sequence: TGTGCCAGCAGCTTAGTGGGGCAGCGAAATCAGCCCCAGCATTTT. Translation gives CASSLVGQRNQPQHF.

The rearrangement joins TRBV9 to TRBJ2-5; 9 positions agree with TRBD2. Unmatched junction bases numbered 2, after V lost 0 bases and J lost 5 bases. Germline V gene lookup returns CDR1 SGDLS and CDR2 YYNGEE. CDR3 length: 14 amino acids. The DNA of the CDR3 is TGTGCCAGCAGCGTAGGTAGCGGGGGTGAGACCCAGTACTTC. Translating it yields CASSVGSGGETQYF. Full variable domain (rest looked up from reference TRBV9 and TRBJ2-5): DSGVTQTPKHLITATGQRVTLRCSPRSGDLSVYWYQQSLDQGLQFLIQYYNGEERAKGNILERFSAQQFPDLHSELNLSSLELGDSALYFCASSVGSGGETQYFGPGTRLLVL.

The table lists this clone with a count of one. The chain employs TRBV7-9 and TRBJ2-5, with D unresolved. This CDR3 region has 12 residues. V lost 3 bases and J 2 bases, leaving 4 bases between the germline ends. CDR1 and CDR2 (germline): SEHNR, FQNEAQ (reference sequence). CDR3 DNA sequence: TGTGCCAGCAGCTTCTCTCAAGAGACCCAGTACTTC. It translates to CASSFSQETQYF.

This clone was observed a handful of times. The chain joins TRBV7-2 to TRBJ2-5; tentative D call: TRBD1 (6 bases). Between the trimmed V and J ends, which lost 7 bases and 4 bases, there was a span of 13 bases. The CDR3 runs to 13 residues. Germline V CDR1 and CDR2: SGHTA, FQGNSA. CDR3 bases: TGTGCCAGCACCTCCCGAGGGGGAGAGACCCAGTACTTC. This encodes CASTSRGGETQYF.

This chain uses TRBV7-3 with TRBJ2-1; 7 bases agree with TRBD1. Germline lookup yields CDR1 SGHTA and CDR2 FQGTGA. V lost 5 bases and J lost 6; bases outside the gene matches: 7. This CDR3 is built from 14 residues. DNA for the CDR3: TGTGCCAGCAGCCCCCGGGACAGACCCAATGAGCAGTTCTTC. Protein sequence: CASSPRDRPNEQFF.